These 9 T cell receptor beta chains were sequenced from one sample in a study of T cell responses to AZD1222 COVID-19 vaccine. Data came from immunoSEQ multiplex PCR; TCRdb stores just in-frame clones and leaves some out. The sample records 150,000 to 180,000 clones, about 92% being singletons. The specimen comprised peripheral blood, sampled on day 0 of AZD1222 vaccination. The receptors shown here come from an adult in good health.

V usage is TRBV5-1 and J usage is TRBJ2-6, with TRBD2 identical over 12 bases. The germline V gene encodes CDR1 SGHRS and CDR2 YFSETQ. V dropped 0 bases and J dropped 0; count of bases not matched to a gene: 1. The CDR3 covers 18 residues. DNA of the CDR3: TGCGCCAGCAGCTTGGGGGGACTAGCGGGCTCTGGGGCCAACGTCCTGACTTTC. This sequence encodes CASSLGGLAGSGANVLTF. The variable domain in full, with the rest retrieved from reference TRBV5-1 and TRBJ2-6, is KAGVTQTPRYLIKTRGQQVTLSCSPISGHRSVSWYQQTPGQGLQFLFEYFSETQRNKGNFPGRFSGRQFSNSRSEMNVSTLELGDSALYLCASSLGGLAGSGANVLTFGAGSRLTVL.

The rearrangement links TRBV19 to TRBJ2-3, with TRBD1 matching 7 bases. The CDR3 has 16 residues. J lost 3 bases, V lost 1 base, and 7 bases had no gene match. Germline CDR1 and CDR2: LNHDA and SQIVND (reference sequence). CDR3 residues: CASSIGRGLGTDTQYF. The CDR3 region has the DNA TGTGCCAGTAGTATAGGTAGGGGGCTCGGGACAGATACGCAGTATTTT.

Comment on this clone: This same CDR3 is encoded by further DNA sequences in the sample. The rearrangement uses TRBV5-1 and TRBJ1-1; D remains unclear. The CDR3 has 13 residues. Deletions cut 3 bases from V and 5 bases from J, with 11 bases between. Germline lookup yields CDR1 SGHRS and CDR2 YFSETQ. The CDR3 loop is CASSSQGRTEAFF. CDR3 coding DNA: TGCGCCAGCAGCTCACAAGGGAGAACTGAAGCTTTCTTT.

The chain carries TRBV29-1 and TRBJ2-1; TRBD2 agrees at 9 bases. The CDR3 sequence is 14 residues long. The germline V gene encodes CDR1 SQVTM and CDR2 ANQGSEA. J gave up 2 bases and V 4 bases, and 3 bases lay outside the gene matches. CDR3 coding DNA: TGCAGCGTTGCTAGCGGGACAGCCTACAATGAGCAGTTCTTC. This codes for CSVASGTAYNEQFF.

This chain connects TRBV7-2 to TRBJ1-2; maybe TRBD1 (5 bases). The germline V gene encodes CDR1 SGHTA and CDR2 FQGNSA. V lost 1 base to trimming and J lost 0 bases, with 9 bases between them. This CDR3 is 15 amino acids long. CDR3: CASSLGRGSNYGYTF. CDR3 bases: TGTGCCAGCAGCTTAGGAAGGGGTTCTAACTATGGCTACACCTTC.

V gene TRBV5-5 combines with J gene TRBJ2-1; D might be TRBD2 (5 bases). The CDR3 consists of 13 residues. Trimming cost V 6 bases and J 0 bases, with 7 bases left between them. Germline CDR1 SGHKS, CDR2 YYEKEE (reference sequence). Here the CDR3 reads CASMRVSYNEQFF. For the CDR3, the DNA is TGTGCCAGCATGCGGGTCTCCTACAATGAGCAGTTCTTC.

The genes are TRBV24-1 and TRBJ1-4; tentatively, D is TRBD1 (6 bases). This CDR3 comprises 15 residues. Trimming cost V 0 bases and J 6 bases, with 10 bases left between them. Germline CDR1 is KGHDR and CDR2 is SFDVKD. CDR3 region: CATSDLEGGYEKLFF. As DNA, the CDR3 is TGTGCCACCAGTGATTTGGAAGGGGGGTATGAAAAACTGTTTTTT.

The chain couples TRBV7-9 to TRBJ2-5; D ambiguous. V dropped 5 bases and J dropped 6 bases, with 10 bases sitting between them. CDR1 is SEHNR, CDR2 FQNEAQ, per germline (reference sequence). The CDR3 length is 12 residues. CDR3 region: CASSLTTQTQYF. CDR3 DNA: TGTGCCAGCAGCCTAACCACGCAGACCCAGTACTTC. Complete variable domain (other parts from reference TRBV7-9 and TRBJ2-5): DTGVSQNPRHKITKRGQNVTFRCDPISEHNRLYWYRQTLGQGPEFLTYFQNEAQLEKSRLLSDRFSAERPKGSFSTLEIQRTEQGDSAMYLCASSLTTQTQYFGPGTRLLVL.

The CDR3 loop is CASSQGLWDQPQHF. CDR3 nucleotides: TGCGCCAGCAGTCAGGGGCTTTGGGATCAGCCCCAGCATTTT. V and J are TRBV23-1 and TRBJ1-5; perhaps TRBD1 as D (5 bases). TRBV23-1 is recorded as an ORF, its role being uncertain. The ends were cut back, 3 bases at V and 5 bases at J, with 11 bases in the middle. The CDR3 contains 14 residues.